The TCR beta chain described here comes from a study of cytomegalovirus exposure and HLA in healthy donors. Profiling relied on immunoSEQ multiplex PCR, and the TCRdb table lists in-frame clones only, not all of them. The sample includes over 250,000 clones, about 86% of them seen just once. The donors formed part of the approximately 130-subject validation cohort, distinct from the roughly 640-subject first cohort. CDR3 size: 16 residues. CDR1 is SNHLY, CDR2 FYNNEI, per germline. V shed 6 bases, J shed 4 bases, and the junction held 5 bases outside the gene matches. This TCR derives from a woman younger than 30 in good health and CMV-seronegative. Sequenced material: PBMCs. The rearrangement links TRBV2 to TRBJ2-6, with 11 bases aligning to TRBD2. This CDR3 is CASSIAGGTGANVLTF. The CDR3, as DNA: TGTGCCAGCAGCATAGCGGGGGGGACGGGGGCCAACGTCCTGACTTTC.